Listed here is a single T cell receptor beta chain. Its antigen remains unknown. One end of the junction is discordant with germline, which a read error may explain. PCR was performed using 60 Vbeta and 13 Jbeta primers. Original analysis: Among the unique TCR beta chains that a later analysis counted, about 81 million in all, roughly 10 million were shared. Produced via immunoSEQ multiplex PCR; TCRdb's table is partial and in-frame only. V and J calls and clone size are given by that table; D and trimming were obtained from the DNA. The data hold 130,000 or so clones, with under 10% observed a single time. The sample is drawn from a study of cytomegalovirus exposure and HLA in healthy donors. Study-wide background: In terms of ancestry, the Caucasian-associated cluster contained 80% to 90% of the roughly 400 genotyped donors. Study-level findings and limits: Several of the most significant clusters were apparently associated with common viral pathogens in a later analysis. Analyzed later, most CMV-associated TCR beta chains appeared HLA-restricted.

Looked up from germline, CDR1 is SNHLY and CDR2 is FYNNEI. The CDR3 spans 14 residues. This receptor was taken from a woman aged 40 to 55 in good health and CMV-seropositive. The specimen was PBMCs. This sequence joins TRBV2 and TRBJ1-6; 8 nucleotides align to TRBD1. The CDR3, as DNA: TGTGCCAGCAGTTGGGACAGGACCAATTCAGCCCTCCACTTT. Its protein is CASSWDRTNSALHF.